The present T cell receptor (beta chain) was sequenced within a study of blood T cell repertoires in COVID-19. About the research overall: PBMCs, B-cell-depleted T cells, or T cells provided the cDNA or gDNA that made up the material.

Clones were sequenced by immunoSEQ multiplex PCR, and TCRdb holds only the in-frame ones, with some missing. The top ten clones hold over 0.9% of a sample with 360,000 or so clones, around nine tenths of them seen once. CDR3 length equals 13 residues. V lost 8 bases, J lost 0 bases, and 10 bases lay in between. CDR1 and CDR2 (germline): WNHNN, SYGVQD (reference sequence). The study recruited exposed participants who had met a COVID-19 case within 2 weeks before entry. The clonotype originates from a woman in her 30s who had been exposed to COVID-19. Material for sequencing was PBMCs or T cells enriched from blood (not recorded which). V and J are TRBV10-1 and TRBJ1-1; TRBD1 might be the D (5 bases). The CDR3 sequence: CASRQSLNTEAFF. CDR3 nucleotide sequence: TGCGCCAGCCGACAGAGCCTGAACACTGAAGCTTTCTTT.